These 15 T cell receptor beta chains were sequenced from one sample in a study of shared clonotypes between healthy human individuals. Selected positively for CCR7 and CD45RO-negative, naive CD8 cells excluded terminally differentiated effector memory CD45RA+ cells. The repertoire was sequenced with immunoSEQ multiplex PCR; TCRdb's copy has only in-frame clones and lacks some. The data contain over 2 million clones, approximately 94% of them singletons. The source material was naive CD8+ T cells sorted from blood. Every receptor here comes from a young man in good health.

A single count supports this clone. V and J are TRBV28 and TRBJ2-7; 7 nucleotides agree with TRBD2. V lost 6 bases, J lost 4 bases, and 6 bases stayed unmatched. The CDR3 length is 13 residues. Per germline, CDR1 MDHEN and CDR2 SYDVKM. The CDR3 DNA is TGTGCCAGCAGCGAAAGCGGGGCTTACGAGCAGTACTTC. Translating it yields CASSESGAYEQYF. Full variable domain (rest looked up from reference TRBV28 and TRBJ2-7): DVKVTQSSRYLVKRTGEKVFLECVQDMDHENMFWYRQDPGLGLRLIYFSYDVKMKEKGDIPEGYSVSREKKERFSLILESASTNQTSMYLCASSESGAYEQYFGPGTRLTVT.

The chain carries TRBV4-1 and TRBJ2-7, with TRBD2 matching over 10 bases. Germline values: CDR1 MGHRA, CDR2 YSYEKL. CDR3 length: 15 residues. Germline trimming cut 1 base from V and 5 bases from J; bases unmatched to any gene: 5. CDR3 sequence: CASSQVSGREDEQYF. CDR3 nucleotides: TGCGCCAGCAGCCAAGTCAGCGGGAGGGAAGACGAGCAGTACTTC.

There are a few counts of this clone. The chain combines TRBV13 with TRBJ2-1; TRBD1 aligns across 8 bases. The germline V gene encodes CDR1 PRHDT and CDR2 FYEKMQ (reference sequence). This CDR3 is built from 14 residues. Trimming at V came to 5 bases and at J to 4 bases, leaving 4 bases not matched to a gene. CDR3 region: CASSPGQGYNEQFF. The DNA for the CDR3 is TGTGCCAGCAGCCCTGGACAGGGATACAATGAGCAGTTCTTC.

The V and J genes are TRBV5-1 and TRBJ2-3; 12 bases map to TRBD2. This CDR3 is built from 18 residues. From germline, CDR1 is SGHRS and CDR2 YFSETQ. V shed 4 bases and J 1 base; nucleotides not matched to a gene: 10. The CDR3: CASSPKLAGGSGTDTQYF. CDR3 in DNA: TGCGCCAGCAGCCCTAAACTAGCGGGGGGTTCGGGCACAGATACGCAGTATTTT.

The chain carries TRBV5-6 and TRBJ2-5; the match to TRBD1 covers 8 bases. Germline-derived CDR1 and CDR2 are SGHDT and YYEEEE. Losses at the gene ends were 0 bases for V and 5 bases for J; bases not matched to a gene: 9. This CDR3 comprises 16 residues. The CDR3 protein is CASSLALAGGMETQYF. Here the CDR3 DNA reads TGTGCCAGCAGCTTGGCGTTGGCAGGGGGCATGGAGACCCAGTACTTC.

The chain recombines TRBV30 with TRBJ2-1, with 10 nucleotides matching TRBD2. With 2 bases clipped from V and 9 bases from J, the junction kept 7 bases outside the gene matches. Germline V gene lookup returns CDR1 GTSNPN and CDR2 SVGIG (reference sequence). The CDR3 has 14 amino acids. The CDR3 coding sequence is TGTGCCTGGAGTCAGCGGGAGGGCCTCCGTGAGCAGTTCTTC. Protein sequence: CAWSQREGLREQFF.

The chain links TRBV7-9 to TRBJ2-7; D might be TRBD2 (6 bases). Germline loops: CDR1 SEHNR, CDR2 FQNEAQ (reference sequence). Trimming left V 5 bases short and J 3 bases short, with 8 bases between. CDR3 length: 12 residues. CDR3 loop: CASSKGLYEQYF. The CDR3, as DNA: TGTGCCAGCAGCAAGGGACTCTACGAGCAGTACTTC.

As to this clone: One junction end disagrees with the germline gene, perhaps due to a read error. The chain carries TRBV7-7 and TRBJ2-3; D remains ambiguous. The CDR3 sequence is 14 residues long. Looked up from germline, CDR1 is SSHAT and CDR2 is FNYEAQ (reference sequence). CDR3 protein: CASSLVGQHDTQYF. DNA for the CDR3: TGTGCTAGCAGCTTAGTTGGCCAACATGATACGCAGTATTTT.

This sequence joins TRBV7-9 and TRBJ1-2; the D is unclear. The CDR3 loop spans 16 amino acids. The germline gives CDR1 SEHNR, CDR2 FQNEAQ (reference sequence). V lost 5 bases to trimming and J lost 2 bases, with 18 bases between them. The CDR3 DNA reads TGTGCCAGCAGCCCAAACCCAACGGGAGTCAACTATGGCTACACCTTC. Protein: CASSPNPTGVNYGYTF.

This rearrangement joins TRBV6-5 to TRBJ2-7, with TRBD1 identical over 7 bases. V was clipped by 0 bases and J by 2 bases; unmatched bases: 4. The CDR3 spans 15 residues. Germline CDR1 is MNHEY and CDR2 is SVGAGI. CDR3 bases: TGTGCCAGCAGTTACTCGGCCAGGGGGACCTACGAGCAGTACTTC. Encoded protein: CASSYSARGTYEQYF.

The chain carries TRBV23-1 and TRBJ2-5, with a weak D call TRBD2 (5 bases). TRBV23-1 counts as an open reading frame of uncertain function. The CDR3 totals 14 residues. V was cut by 4 bases and J by 5 bases, with 14 bases left in between. This chain's CDR3 is CASSRLAGPETQYF. The CDR3 bases are TGCGCCAGCAGTCGCCTAGCAGGACCCGAGACCCAGTACTTC.

This chain's CDR3 is CAWSRREGGGIFSNQPQHF. Here the CDR3 DNA reads TGTGCCTGGAGCCGACGAGAGGGGGGCGGGATCTTTAGCAATCAGCCCCAGCATTTT. The chain carries TRBV30 and TRBJ1-5; a weak D match, TRBD1 (6 bases). CDR1 is GTSNPN and CDR2 is SVGIG in the germline V gene (reference sequence). Deletions cut 3 bases from V and 0 bases from J, with 24 bases between. The CDR3 totals 19 residues. The variable domain in full, completed from reference TRBV30 and TRBJ1-5, reads SQTIHQWPATLVQPVGSPLSLECTVEGTSNPNLYWYRQAAGRGLQLLFYSVGIGQISSEVPQNLSASRPQDRQFILSSKKLLLSDSGFYLCAWSRREGGGIFSNQPQHFGDGTRLSIL.

This chain uses TRBV7-9 with TRBJ2-7, with 8 nucleotides matching TRBD2. The CDR3 spans 15 residues. V was pared by 5 bases and J by 0 bases, with 6 bases of the junction left unmatched. Germline assignment: CDR1 SEHNR and CDR2 FQNEAQ (reference sequence). In DNA form, the CDR3 reads TGTGCCAGCAGCGGGGGTAGCGGGGCCTCCTACGAGCAGTACTTC. Residues: CASSGGSGASYEQYF.

On this clone: The same CDR3 can be traced to other DNA sequences in this sample. V gene TRBV7-2 combines with J gene TRBJ2-7, with 8 nucleotides matching TRBD1. J gave up 3 bases and V 5 bases, and 3 bases lay outside the gene matches. The V gene's germline CDR1 is SGHTA and CDR2 FQGNSA. The CDR3 covers 13 residues. DNA for the CDR3: TGTGCCAGCAGCCCCGGGACAGGCTACGAGCAGTACTTC. Protein product: CASSPGTGYEQYF.

The chain uses TRBV30 and TRBJ1-1; 7 bases are a match to TRBD1. Germline CDR1 reads GTSNPN; CDR2 reads SVGIG (reference sequence). CDR3 length: 13 amino acids. Trimming removed 5 bases from V and 5 bases from J; junction bases left unmatched: 8. The CDR3 DNA follows: TGTGCCTGGGGGACAGCTGACTGGACTGAAGCTTTCTTT. Residues: CAWGTADWTEAFF. Looking up the rest from reference TRBV30 and TRBJ1-1 gives the full variable domain: SQTIHQWPATLVQPVGSPLSLECTVEGTSNPNLYWYRQAAGRGLQLLFYSVGIGQISSEVPQNLSASRPQDRQFILSSKKLLLSDSGFYLCAWGTADWTEAFFGQGTRLTVV.